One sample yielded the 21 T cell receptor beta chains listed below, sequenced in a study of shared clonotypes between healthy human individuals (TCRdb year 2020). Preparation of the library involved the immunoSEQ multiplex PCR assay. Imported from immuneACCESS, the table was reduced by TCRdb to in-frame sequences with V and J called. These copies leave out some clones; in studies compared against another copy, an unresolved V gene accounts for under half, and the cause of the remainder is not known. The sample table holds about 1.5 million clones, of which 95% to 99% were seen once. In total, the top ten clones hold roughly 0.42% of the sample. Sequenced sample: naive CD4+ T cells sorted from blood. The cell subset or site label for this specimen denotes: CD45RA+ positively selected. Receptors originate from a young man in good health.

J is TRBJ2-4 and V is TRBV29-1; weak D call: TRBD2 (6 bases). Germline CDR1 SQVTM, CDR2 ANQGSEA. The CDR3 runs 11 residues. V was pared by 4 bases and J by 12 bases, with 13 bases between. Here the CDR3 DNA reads TGCAGCGTTGCCGGACGGGACTCTCAGTACTTC. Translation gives CSVAGRDSQYF.

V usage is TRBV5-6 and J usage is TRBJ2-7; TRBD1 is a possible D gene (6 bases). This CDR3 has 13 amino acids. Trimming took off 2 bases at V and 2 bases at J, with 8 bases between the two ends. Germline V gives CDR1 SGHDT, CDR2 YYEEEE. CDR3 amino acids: CASSFGQPYEQYF. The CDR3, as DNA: TGTGCCAGCAGCTTCGGACAGCCCTACGAGCAGTACTTC.

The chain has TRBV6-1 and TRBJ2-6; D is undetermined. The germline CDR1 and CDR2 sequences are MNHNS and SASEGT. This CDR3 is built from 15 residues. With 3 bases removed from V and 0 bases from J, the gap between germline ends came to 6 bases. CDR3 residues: CASSDGFSGANVLTF. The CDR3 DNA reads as TGTGCCAGCAGTGACGGTTTCTCTGGGGCCAACGTCCTGACTTTC.

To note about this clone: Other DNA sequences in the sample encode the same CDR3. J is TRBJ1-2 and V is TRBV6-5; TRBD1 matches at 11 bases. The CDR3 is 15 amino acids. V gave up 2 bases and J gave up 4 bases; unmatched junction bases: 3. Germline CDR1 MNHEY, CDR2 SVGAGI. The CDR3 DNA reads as TGTGCCAGCAGTTACCTAGGGACAGGGGGCTATGGCTACACCTTC. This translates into CASSYLGTGGYGYTF.

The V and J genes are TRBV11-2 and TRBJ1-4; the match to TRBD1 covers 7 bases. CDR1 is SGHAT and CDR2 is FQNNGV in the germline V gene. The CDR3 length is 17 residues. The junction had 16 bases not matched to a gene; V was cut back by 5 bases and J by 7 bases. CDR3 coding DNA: TGTGCCAGCAGCCGACACGGCCCGGTGACAGGGTTTGAAAAACTGTTTTTT. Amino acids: CASSRHGPVTGFEKLFF.

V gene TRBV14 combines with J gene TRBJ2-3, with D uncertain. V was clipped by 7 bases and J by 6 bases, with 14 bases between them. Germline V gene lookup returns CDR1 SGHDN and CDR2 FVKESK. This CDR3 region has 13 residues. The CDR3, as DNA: TGTGCCAGCAACCTTAACCACCGGGATACGCAGTATTTT. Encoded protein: CASNLNHRDTQYF.

Here the CDR3 reads CASSPTVAGGYNEQFF. Here the CDR3 DNA reads TGTGCCAGCAGTCCAACGGTAGCGGGAGGATACAATGAGCAGTTCTTC. The rearrangement uses TRBV27 and TRBJ2-1; 10 bases line up with TRBD2. V was pared by 5 bases and J by 4 bases, with 8 bases of the junction left unmatched. The length of the CDR3 is 16 residues. Germline V gene sequence: CDR1 MNHEY, CDR2 SMNVEV (reference sequence).

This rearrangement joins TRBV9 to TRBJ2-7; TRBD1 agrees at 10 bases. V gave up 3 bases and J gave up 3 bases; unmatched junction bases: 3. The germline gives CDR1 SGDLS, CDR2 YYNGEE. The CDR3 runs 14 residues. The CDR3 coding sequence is TGTGCCAGCAGCGGCCGGGACAGGGGCTACGAGCAGTACTTC. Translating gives CASSGRDRGYEQYF.

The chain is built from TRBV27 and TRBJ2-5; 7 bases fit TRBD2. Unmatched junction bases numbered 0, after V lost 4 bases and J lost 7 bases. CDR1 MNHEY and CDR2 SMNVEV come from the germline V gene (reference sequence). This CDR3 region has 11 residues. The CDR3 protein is CASSWGGTQYF. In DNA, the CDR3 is TGTGCCAGCAGTTGGGGGGGGACCCAGTACTTC.

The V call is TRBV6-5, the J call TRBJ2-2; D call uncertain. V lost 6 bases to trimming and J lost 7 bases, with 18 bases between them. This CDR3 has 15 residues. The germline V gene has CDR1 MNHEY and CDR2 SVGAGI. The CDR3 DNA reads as TGTGCCAGCAGGCACGCGCGTAAAGTGCACGGGGAGCTGTTTTTT. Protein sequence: CASRHARKVHGELFF.

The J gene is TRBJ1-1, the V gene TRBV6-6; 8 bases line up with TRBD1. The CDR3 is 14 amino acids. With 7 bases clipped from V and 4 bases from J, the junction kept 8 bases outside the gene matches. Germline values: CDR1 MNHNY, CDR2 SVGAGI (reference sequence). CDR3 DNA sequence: TGTGCCAGCACCCGGGACAGGAAGGCCACTGAAGCTTTCTTT. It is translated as CASTRDRKATEAFF.

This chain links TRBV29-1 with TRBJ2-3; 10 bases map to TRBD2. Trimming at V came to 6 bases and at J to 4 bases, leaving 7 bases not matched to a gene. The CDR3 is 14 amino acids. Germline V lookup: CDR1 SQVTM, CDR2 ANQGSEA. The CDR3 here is CSVLLAGNADTQYF. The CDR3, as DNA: TGCAGCGTATTACTAGCGGGGAATGCAGATACGCAGTATTTT.

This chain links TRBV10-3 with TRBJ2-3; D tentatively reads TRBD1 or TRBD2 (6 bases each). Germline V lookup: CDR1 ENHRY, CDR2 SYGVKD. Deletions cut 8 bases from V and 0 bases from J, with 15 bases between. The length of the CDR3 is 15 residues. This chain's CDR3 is CAIGGGPTSTDTQYF. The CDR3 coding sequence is TGTGCCATCGGAGGGGGACCTACTAGCACAGATACGCAGTATTTT.

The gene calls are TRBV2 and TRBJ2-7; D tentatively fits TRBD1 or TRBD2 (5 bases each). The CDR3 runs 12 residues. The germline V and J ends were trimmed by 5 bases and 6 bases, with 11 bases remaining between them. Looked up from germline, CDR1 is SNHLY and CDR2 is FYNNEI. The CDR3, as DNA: TGTGCCAGCAGTTTCGTCGGGGCCGAGCAGTACTTC. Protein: CASSFVGAEQYF.

The CDR3, as DNA: TGTGCCAGCAGTTTAAGTCCTAATCAGCCCCAGCATTTT. Its protein is CASSLSPNQPQHF. The chain couples TRBV6-6 to TRBJ1-5, with D unresolved. In germline, CDR1 is MNHNY, CDR2 SVGAGI (reference sequence). The CDR3 loop spans 13 amino acids. V shed 4 bases and J shed 4 bases, with 8 bases lying between them.

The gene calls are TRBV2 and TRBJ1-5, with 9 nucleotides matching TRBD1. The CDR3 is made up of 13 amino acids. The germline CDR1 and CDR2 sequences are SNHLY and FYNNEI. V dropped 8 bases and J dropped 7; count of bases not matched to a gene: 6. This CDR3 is CASGDREGQPQHF. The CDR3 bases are TGTGCCAGCGGGGACAGGGAGGGCCAGCCCCAGCATTTT.

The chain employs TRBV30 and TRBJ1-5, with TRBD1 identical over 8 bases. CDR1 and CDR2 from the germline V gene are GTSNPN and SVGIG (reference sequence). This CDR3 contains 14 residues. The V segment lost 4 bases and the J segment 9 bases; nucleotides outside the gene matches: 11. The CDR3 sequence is CAWTTGTGRLPQHF. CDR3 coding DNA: TGTGCCTGGACCACTGGGACAGGACGTCTGCCCCAGCATTTT.

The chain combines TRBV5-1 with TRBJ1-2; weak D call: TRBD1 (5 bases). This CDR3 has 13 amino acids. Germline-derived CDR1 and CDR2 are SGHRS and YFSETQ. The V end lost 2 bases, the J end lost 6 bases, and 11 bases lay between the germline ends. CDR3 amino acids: CASSFEGSNGYTF. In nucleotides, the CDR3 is TGCGCCAGCAGCTTTGAGGGGTCGAATGGCTACACCTTC.

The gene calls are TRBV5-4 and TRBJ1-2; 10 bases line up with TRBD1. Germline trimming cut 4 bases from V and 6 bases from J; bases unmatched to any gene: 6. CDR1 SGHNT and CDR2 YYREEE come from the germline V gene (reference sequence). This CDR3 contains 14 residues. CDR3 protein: CASSPGQGRDGYTF. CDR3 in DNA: TGTGCCAGCAGCCCGGGACAGGGGAGGGATGGCTACACCTTC.

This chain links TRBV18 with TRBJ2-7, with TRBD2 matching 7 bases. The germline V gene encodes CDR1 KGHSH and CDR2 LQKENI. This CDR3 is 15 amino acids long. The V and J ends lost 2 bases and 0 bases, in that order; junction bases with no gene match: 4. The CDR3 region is CASSPGGSSSYEQYF. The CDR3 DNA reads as TGTGCCAGCTCACCAGGCGGGAGCAGCTCCTACGAGCAGTACTTC.

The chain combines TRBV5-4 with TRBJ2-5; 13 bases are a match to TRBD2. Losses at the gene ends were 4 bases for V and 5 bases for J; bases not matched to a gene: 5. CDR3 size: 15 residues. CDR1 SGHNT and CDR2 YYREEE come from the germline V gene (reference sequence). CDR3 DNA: TGTGCCAGCAGCACCCTGACTAGCGGGAGGGAGACCCAGTACTTC. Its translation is CASSTLTSGRETQYF.